This T cell receptor (beta chain) was sequenced during a study of OX40 agonist ivuxolimab in advanced cancers. CDR1 and CDR2 (germline): LNHDA, SQIVND (reference sequence). The CDR3 has 13 residues. V was shortened by 7 bases and J by 1 base, with 8 bases between the two germline ends. In this sample, this clone turned up a few times. Its target is unknown. The method was immunoSEQ multiplex PCR; TCRdb's version includes in-frame clones alone and lacks a portion of them. Of more than 80,000 clones listed, more than 75% were seen once; the top ten hold approximately 2%. Regarding the study as a whole: Partial responders at 0.1-3.0 mg/kg showed near-lowest clonal expansion.

The V call is TRBV19, the J call TRBJ1-5, with D hard to call. The receptor was derived from an adult with an advanced solid tumor such as melanoma, head and neck, liver or kidney cancer. Sample: CD4+ or CD8+ T cells sorted from blood, taken in a trial of the OX40 agonist ivuxolimab. CDR3: CASNPGSNQPQHF. In nucleotides, the CDR3 is TGTGCCAGTAACCCGGGGAGCAATCAGCCCCAGCATTTT.